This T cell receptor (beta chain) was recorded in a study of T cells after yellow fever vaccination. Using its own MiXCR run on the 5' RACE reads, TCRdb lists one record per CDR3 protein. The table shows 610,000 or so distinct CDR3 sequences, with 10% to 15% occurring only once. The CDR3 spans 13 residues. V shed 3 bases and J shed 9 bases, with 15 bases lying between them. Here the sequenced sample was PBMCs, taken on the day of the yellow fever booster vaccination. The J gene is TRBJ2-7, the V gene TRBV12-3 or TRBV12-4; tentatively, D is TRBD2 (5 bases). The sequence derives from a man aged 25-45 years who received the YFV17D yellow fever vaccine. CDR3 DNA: TGTGCCAGCAGTTTGACTACCCGCTTAGGGCAGTACTTC. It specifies CASSLTTRLGQYF.